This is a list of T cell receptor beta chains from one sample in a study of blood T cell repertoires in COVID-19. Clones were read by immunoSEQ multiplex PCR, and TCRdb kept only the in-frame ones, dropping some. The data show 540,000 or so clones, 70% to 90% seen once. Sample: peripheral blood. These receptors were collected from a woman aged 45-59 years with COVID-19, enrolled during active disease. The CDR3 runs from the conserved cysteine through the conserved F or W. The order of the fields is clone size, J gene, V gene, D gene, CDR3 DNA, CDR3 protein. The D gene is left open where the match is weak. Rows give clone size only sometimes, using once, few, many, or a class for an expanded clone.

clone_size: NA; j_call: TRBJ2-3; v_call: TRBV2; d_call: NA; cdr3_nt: TGTGCCAGCAGTGAACAGGGGTCGCTTCCAGATACGCAGTATTTT; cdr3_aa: CASSEQGSLPDTQYF
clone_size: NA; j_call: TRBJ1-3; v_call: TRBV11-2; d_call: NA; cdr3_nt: TGTGCCAGCAGCTTGGAGGGGATCGATGGAAACACCATATATTTT; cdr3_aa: CASSLEGIDGNTIYF
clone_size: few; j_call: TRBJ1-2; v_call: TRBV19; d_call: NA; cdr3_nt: TGTGCCAGTAGGGTTAGACCCGTCGGCGGTGGCTACACCTTC; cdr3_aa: CASRVRPVGGGYTF
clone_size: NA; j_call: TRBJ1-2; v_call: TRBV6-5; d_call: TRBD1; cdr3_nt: TGTGCCAGCAGTTACTGGGGGACAGAGACTAACTATGGCTACACCTTC; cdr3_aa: CASSYWGTETNYGYTF
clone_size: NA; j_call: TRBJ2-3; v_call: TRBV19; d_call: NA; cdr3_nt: TGTGCCAGTAGGGCGGAGGGTACGCAGTATTTT; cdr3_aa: CASRAEGTQYF
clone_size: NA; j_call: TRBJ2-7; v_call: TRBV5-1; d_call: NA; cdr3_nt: TGCGCCAGCAGCTCGAGCTCCTACGAGCAGTACTTC; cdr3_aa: CASSSSSYEQYF
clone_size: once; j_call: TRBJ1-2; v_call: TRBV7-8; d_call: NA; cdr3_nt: TGTGCCAGCAGCCCGGGGGGGGAAAATGGCTACACCTTC; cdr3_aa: CASSPGGENGYTF
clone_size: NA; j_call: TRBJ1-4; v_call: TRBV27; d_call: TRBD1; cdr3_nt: TGTGCCAGCAGTTTCATAGGGGGCGGGTATGAAAAACTGTTTTTT; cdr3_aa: CASSFIGGGYEKLFF
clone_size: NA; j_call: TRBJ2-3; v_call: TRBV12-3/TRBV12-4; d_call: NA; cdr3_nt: TGTGCCAGCGGATCCGGGGGCACAGATACGCAGTATTTT; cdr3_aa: CASGSGGTDTQYF
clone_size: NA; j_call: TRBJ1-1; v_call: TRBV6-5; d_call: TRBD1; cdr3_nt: TGTGCCAGCAATAACAGGGGCACGAACACTGAAGCTTTCTTT; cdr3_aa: CASNNRGTNTEAFF
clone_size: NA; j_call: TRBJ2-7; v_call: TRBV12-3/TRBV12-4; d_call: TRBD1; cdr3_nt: TGTGCCAGCAGCGGGACAGCCACCTACGAGCAGTACTTC; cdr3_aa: CASSGTATYEQYF
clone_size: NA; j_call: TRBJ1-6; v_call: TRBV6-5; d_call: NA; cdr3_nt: TGTGCCACTCGCGACAGATTTTCACCCCTCCACTTT; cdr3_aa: CATRDRFSPLHF
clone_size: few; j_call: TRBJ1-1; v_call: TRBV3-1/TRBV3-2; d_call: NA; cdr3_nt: TGTGCCAGCAGCTATACAGGGAACACTGAAGCTTTCTTT; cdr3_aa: CASSYTGNTEAFF
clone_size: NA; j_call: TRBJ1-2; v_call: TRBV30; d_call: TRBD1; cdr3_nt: TGTGCCTGGAGTGCCGTTCACAGGACAGGTGGCTACACCTTC; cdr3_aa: CAWSAVHRTGGYTF
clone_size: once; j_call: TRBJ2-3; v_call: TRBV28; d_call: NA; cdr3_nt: TGTGCCAGCAGTTTAAGGCAGGTAGATACGCAGTATTTT; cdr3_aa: CASSLRQVDTQYF
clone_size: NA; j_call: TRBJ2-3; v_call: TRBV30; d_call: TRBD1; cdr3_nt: TGTGCCTGGAGAGGGGACAGGTACACAGATACGCAGTATTTT; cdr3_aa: CAWRGDRYTDTQYF
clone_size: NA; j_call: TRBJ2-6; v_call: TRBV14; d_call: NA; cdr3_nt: TGTGCCAGCAGCCCAAGGTCAGGGCAGATCTCTGGGGCCAACGTCCTGACTTTC; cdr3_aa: CASSPRSGQISGANVLTF
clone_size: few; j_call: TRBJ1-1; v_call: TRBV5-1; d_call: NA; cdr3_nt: TGCGCCAGCAGCTTTCAGGGAATGGAAAAAAACACTGAAGCTTTCTTT; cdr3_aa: CASSFQGMEKNTEAFF
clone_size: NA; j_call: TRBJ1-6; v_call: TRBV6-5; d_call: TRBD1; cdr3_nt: TGTGCCAGCATGATACAGGGGGGGAATAATTCACCCCTCCACTTT; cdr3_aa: CASMIQGGNNSPLHF
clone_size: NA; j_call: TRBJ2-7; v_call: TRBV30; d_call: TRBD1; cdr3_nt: TGTGCCTGGAGTCGGGACAGGGGGACCTACGAGCAGTACTTC; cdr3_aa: CAWSRDRGTYEQYF
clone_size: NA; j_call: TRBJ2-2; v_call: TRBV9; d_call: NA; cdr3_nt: TGTGCCAGCAGCGGTACTAGCCAGAACACCGGGGAGCTGTTTTTT; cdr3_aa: CASSGTSQNTGELFF
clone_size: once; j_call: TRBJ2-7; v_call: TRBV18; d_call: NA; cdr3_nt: TGTGCCAGCTCACCCAGGCTGGCCAGTAGCTCCTACGAGCAGTACTTC; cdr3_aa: CASSPRLASSSYEQYF
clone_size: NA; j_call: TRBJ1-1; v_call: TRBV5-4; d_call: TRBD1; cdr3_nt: TGTGCCAGCAGCCCGGGGGGACAGGGTGTATCTGAAGCTTTCTTT; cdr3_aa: CASSPGGQGVSEAFF
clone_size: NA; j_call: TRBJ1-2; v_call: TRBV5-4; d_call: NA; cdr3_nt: TGTGCCAGCAGGGCTTCGGGTCTCGGCTACACCTTC; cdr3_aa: CASRASGLGYTF
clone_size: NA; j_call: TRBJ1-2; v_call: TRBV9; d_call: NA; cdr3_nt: TGTGCCAGCAGCGCCGCGGTAGACTATGGCTACACCTTC; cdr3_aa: CASSAAVDYGYTF
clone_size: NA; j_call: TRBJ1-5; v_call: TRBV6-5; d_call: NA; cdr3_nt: TGTGCCAGCAGACAGGGAAGAGTTCAGCCCCAGCATTTT; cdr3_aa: CASRQGRVQPQHF
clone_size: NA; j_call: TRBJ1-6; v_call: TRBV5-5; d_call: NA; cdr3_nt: TGTGCCAGCAGCTTGGGCAGCTCCTATAATTCACCCCTCCACTTT; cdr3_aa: CASSLGSSYNSPLHF
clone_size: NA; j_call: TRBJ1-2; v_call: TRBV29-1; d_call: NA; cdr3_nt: TGCAGCGTTGACAGGGGAGACCTCTATGGCTACACCTTC; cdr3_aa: CSVDRGDLYGYTF
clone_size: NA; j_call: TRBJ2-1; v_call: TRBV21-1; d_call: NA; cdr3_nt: TGTGCCAGCAAATCAGAGGCAGATGGCAATGAGCAGTTCTTC; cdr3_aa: CASKSEADGNEQFF
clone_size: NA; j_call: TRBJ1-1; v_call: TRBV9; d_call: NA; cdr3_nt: TGTGCCAGCAGCGTAGGGTCACCAGATATGAACACTGAAGCTTTCTTT; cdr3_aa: CASSVGSPDMNTEAFF
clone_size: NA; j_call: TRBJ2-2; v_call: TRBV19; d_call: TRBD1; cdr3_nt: TGTGCCAGTAGTATAGCAGGGGGCCACGGGGAGCTGTTTTTT; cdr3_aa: CASSIAGGHGELFF
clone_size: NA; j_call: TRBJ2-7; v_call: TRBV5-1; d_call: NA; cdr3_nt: TGCGCCAGCAGCTTGGAGGGCCAAGGGGACGAGCAGTACTTC; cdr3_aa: CASSLEGQGDEQYF
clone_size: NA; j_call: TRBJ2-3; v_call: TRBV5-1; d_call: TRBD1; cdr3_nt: TGCGCCAGCAGCTTAACCGGGACAGGGCCAGATACGCAGTATTTT; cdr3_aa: CASSLTGTGPDTQYF
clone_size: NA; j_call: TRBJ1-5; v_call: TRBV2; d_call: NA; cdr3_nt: TGTGCCAGCAGTGAAATGAGCTCTTGGAGGCCCCAGCATTTT; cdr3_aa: CASSEMSSWRPQHF
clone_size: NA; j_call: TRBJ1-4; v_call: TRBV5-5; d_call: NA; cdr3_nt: TGTGCCAGCAGCTTTCCCGGGACTCAGGGCGAAAAACTGTTTTTT; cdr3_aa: CASSFPGTQGEKLFF
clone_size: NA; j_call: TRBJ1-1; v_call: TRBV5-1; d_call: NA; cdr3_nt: TGCGCCAGCAGCTTGACAGTTACCACTGAAGCTTTCTTT; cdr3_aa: CASSLTVTTEAFF
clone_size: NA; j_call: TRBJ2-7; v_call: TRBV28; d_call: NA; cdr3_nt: TGTGCCAGCAGTCCGCCCCTGGGGGCGGGGGCATCCTACGAGCAGTACTTC; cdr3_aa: CASSPPLGAGASYEQYF
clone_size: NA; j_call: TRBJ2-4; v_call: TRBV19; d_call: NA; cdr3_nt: TGTGCCAGTAGTATAGATCAAACAGGGCATGCCAAAAACATTCAGTACTTC; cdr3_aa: CASSIDQTGHAKNIQYF
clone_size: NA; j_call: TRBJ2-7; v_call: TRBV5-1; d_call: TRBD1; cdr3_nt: TGCGCCAGCAGGTCCGGGACAGGGGGTTACGAGCAGTACTTC; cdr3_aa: CASRSGTGGYEQYF
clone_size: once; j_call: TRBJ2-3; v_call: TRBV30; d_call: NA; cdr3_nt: TGTGCCTGGTCACCCACAGCGGGTTATACGCAGTATTTT; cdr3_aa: CAWSPTAGYTQYF
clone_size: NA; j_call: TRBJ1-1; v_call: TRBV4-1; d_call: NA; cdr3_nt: TGCGCCAGCAGCCAAGGGGGCAGGGGAGTTGAAGCTTTCTTT; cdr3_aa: CASSQGGRGVEAFF